The clone carrying this T cell receptor beta chain has a handful of counts. The data originate from a study of CD8 T cells in ankylosing spondylitis. TCRdb itself ran the 5' RACE reads through MiXCR, one entry per CDR3 protein. This sample has 310,000 or so distinct CDR3 sequences, with around 19% found just once. V lost 5 bases and J 6 bases, leaving 17 bases between the germline ends. CDR3 length equals 14 residues. Germline V gives CDR1 DFQATT, CDR2 SNEGSKA (reference sequence). The clonotype was recovered from a male donor with ankylosing spondylitis or in good health (not recorded which). The specimen sequenced was blood, either unsorted or a sorted T cell fraction (not recorded which). The chain is built from TRBV20-1 and TRBJ2-1; a possible D gene is TRBD2 (6 bases). The CDR3 sequence is CSAPLGGRTNEQFF. CDR3 sequence (DNA): TGCAGTGCTCCCCTAGGAGGGAGGACCAATGAGCAGTTCTTC.